The 21 T cell receptor beta chains below all came from one sample that was sequenced in a study of blood T cells in healthy people across ages. For the second PCR, which ran for about 6 to 11 cycles, a sample-barcoded 5' primer and a J-beta primer mix were used. Via MiXCR, TCRdb re-called the 5' RACE reads, giving one row per CDR3 protein. This table holds just over 1 million distinct CDR3 sequences, under 45% found once. The sample consisted of blood. These receptors were taken from a woman aged 55-70 years in good health.

The chain combines TRBV21-1 with TRBJ2-2; TRBD2, the table's D call, was not compared with the DNA. TRBV21-1 is a pseudogene locus. This CDR3 comprises 16 residues. The CDR3 DNA sequence: TGTGCCAGCAGCAAAACCCACGGACTGAACACCGAGGAGCTGTTTTTT. Protein product: CASSKTHGLNTEELFF.

The chain links TRBV2 to TRBJ2-7; D is undetermined. The CDR3 is 14 amino acids. Between the trimmed V and J ends, which lost 5 bases and 10 bases, there was a span of 21 bases. Germline V CDR1 and CDR2: SNHLY, FYNNEI. CDR3 in amino acids: CASSSGSHQEAQYF. CDR3 nucleotide sequence: TGTGCCAGCAGTTCTGGCAGCCACCAAGAGGCCCAGTACTTC.

The table lists this clonotype with many counts. J is TRBJ2-2 and V is TRBV9, with 9 bases that match TRBD2. The trim removed 7 bases at V and 0 bases at J, leaving 1 base unmatched. CDR1 and CDR2 from the germline V gene are SGDLS and YYNGEE. The CDR3 totals 14 residues. For the CDR3, the DNA is TGTGCCAGCTCTAGCGGGGCGAACACCGGGGAGCTGTTTTTT. It encodes CASSSGANTGELFF.

The rearrangement joins TRBV20-1 to TRBJ2-3, with a possible D match to TRBD2 (6 bases). CDR1 DFQATT and CDR2 SNEGSKA come from the germline V gene (reference sequence). The V end lost 0 bases, the J end lost 2 bases, and 15 bases lay between the germline ends. This CDR3 spans 16 amino acids. The CDR3: CSARDPSGPTTDTQYF. The CDR3, as DNA: TGCAGTGCTAGAGATCCGAGCGGGCCGACCACAGATACGCAGTATTTT.

V is TRBV7-9 and J is TRBJ2-3; the match to TRBD1 covers 12 bases. J gave up 3 bases and V 4 bases, and 5 bases lay outside the gene matches. Per germline, CDR1 SEHNR and CDR2 FQNEAQ (reference sequence). The CDR3 length is 16 residues. The chain's CDR3 is CASSSPGQGATDTQYF. As DNA, the CDR3 is TGTGCCAGCAGCTCGCCGGGACAGGGGGCGACAGATACGCAGTATTTT.

The rearrangement uses TRBV7-2 and TRBJ2-1; the D is unclear. CDR3 length: 14 amino acids. With 5 bases removed from V and 5 bases from J, the gap between germline ends came to 13 bases. Germline V CDR1 and CDR2: SGHTA, FQGNSA. Here the CDR3 reads CASSPSRVDNEQFF. DNA of the CDR3: TGTGCCAGCAGCCCCTCTCGGGTAGACAATGAGCAGTTCTTC.

The genes are TRBV29-1 and TRBJ2-1; unclear D gene. Looked up from germline, CDR1 is SQVTM and CDR2 is ANQGSEA. The V end was cut by 2 bases, the J end by 0 bases, with 8 bases between. The CDR3 is 14 residues long. CDR3 amino acids: CSVESASSYNEQFF. CDR3 DNA: TGCAGCGTTGAAAGTGCAAGCTCCTACAATGAGCAGTTCTTC.

The rearrangement uses TRBV20-1 and TRBJ1-5; the D gene is possibly TRBD1 (5 bases). The V end lost 3 bases, the J end lost 2 bases, and 8 bases lay between the germline ends. CDR3 length equals 13 residues. CDR1 is DFQATT, CDR2 SNEGSKA, per germline (reference sequence). The CDR3 DNA follows: TGCAGTGCTAGGGGGCCGGGCAATCAGCCCCAGCATTTT. It specifies CSARGPGNQPQHF.

This clonotype has a handful of counts. The rearrangement joins TRBV29-1 to TRBJ1-2; 7 nucleotides align to TRBD1. Germline V CDR1 and CDR2: SQVTM, ANQGSEA. Trimming cost V 6 bases and J 0 bases; bases outside gene matches: 4. The CDR3 is 13 amino acids. CDR3 DNA: TGCAGCGTGACAGGGAAATCTAACTATGGCTACACCTTC. It translates to CSVTGKSNYGYTF. Looking up the rest from reference TRBV29-1 and TRBJ1-2 gives the full variable domain: SAVISQKPSRDICQRGTSLTIQCQVDSQVTMMFWYRQQPGQSLTLIATANQGSEATYESGFVIDKFPISRPNLTFSTLTVSNMSPEDSSIYLCSVTGKSNYGYTFGSGTRLTVV.

This clonotype was counted a few times. The V gene is TRBV5-1, the J gene TRBJ2-5; 10 positions match TRBD1. The CDR3 covers 15 residues. Germline V CDR1 and CDR2: SGHRS, YFSETQ. With 2 bases clipped from V and 3 bases from J, the junction kept 4 bases outside the gene matches. The chain's CDR3 is CASSLGTGVEETQYF. The CDR3 nucleotides read TGCGCCAGCAGCTTAGGGACAGGGGTCGAAGAGACCCAGTACTTC. The full variable domain, rest sourced from reference TRBV5-1 and TRBJ2-5, is KAGVTQTPRYLIKTRGQQVTLSCSPISGHRSVSWYQQTPGQGLQFLFEYFSETQRNKGNFPGRFSGRQFSNSRSEMNVSTLELGDSALYLCASSLGTGVEETQYFGPGTRLLVL.

This clonotype was detected only a few times. The gene calls are TRBV11-2 and TRBJ2-7; D not certain. The CDR3 loop spans 13 amino acids. Trimming took 3 bases from V and 7 from J, leaving 13 bases between them. Per the germline V gene, CDR1 is SGHAT and CDR2 is FQNNGV. The CDR3 sequence is CASSLDAGWEQYF. In DNA form, the CDR3 reads TGTGCCAGCAGCTTGGATGCCGGTTGGGAGCAGTACTTC.

This clonotype was detected a few times. The chain carries TRBV29-1 and TRBJ2-5, with 8 bases that match TRBD1. Trimming at V came to 6 bases and at J to 2 bases, leaving 8 bases not matched to a gene. From germline, CDR1 is SQVTM and CDR2 ANQGSEA. The CDR3 spans 14 residues. This CDR3 is CSVPGGSGQETQYF. For the CDR3, the DNA is TGCAGCGTCCCAGGGGGCTCGGGACAAGAGACCCAGTACTTC.

V usage is TRBV29-1 and J usage is TRBJ2-1; 7 bases fit TRBD1. CDR1 is SQVTM and CDR2 is ANQGSEA in the germline V gene. The CDR3 extends over 14 amino acids. Trimming cost V 7 bases and J 2 bases; bases outside gene matches: 8. The DNA of the CDR3 is TGCAGCGGCCACAGGGGCAATGCCTACAATGAGCAGTTCTTC. Translation: CSGHRGNAYNEQFF.

This chain connects TRBV6-5 to TRBJ2-1; 9 nucleotides line up with TRBD2. Germline V gene sequence: CDR1 MNHEY, CDR2 SVGAGI. V gave up 0 bases and J gave up 4 bases; unmatched junction bases: 13. The CDR3 is 19 amino acids. This chain's CDR3 is CASSYSGRDLAGPYNEQFF. The DNA for the CDR3 is TGTGCCAGCAGTTACTCAGGCCGGGACCTAGCGGGACCTTACAATGAGCAGTTCTTC.

J is TRBJ2-7 and V is TRBV29-1; the D gene is possibly TRBD2 (6 bases). The CDR3 is 14 amino acids. The germline V and J ends were trimmed by 4 bases and 1 base, with 14 bases remaining between them. Germline CDR1 reads SQVTM; CDR2 reads ANQGSEA. CDR3 protein: CSVGSGAASYEQYF. The CDR3 nucleotides read TGCAGCGTTGGTTCGGGAGCCGCTTCCTACGAGCAGTACTTC.

CDR3 sequence (DNA): TGCAGTGCTAGAGATCGGGACAGGGGCATCTACGAGCAGTACTTC. This translates into CSARDRDRGIYEQYF. The chain couples TRBV20-1 to TRBJ2-7, with TRBD1 matching 10 bases. CDR1 DFQATT and CDR2 SNEGSKA come from the germline V gene (reference sequence). After removal of 0 bases from V and 3 bases from J, the junction contained 5 bases not matched to a gene. The CDR3 length is 15 residues.

In its sample, this clonotype was seen a few times. The chain employs TRBV6-6 and TRBJ1-6, with D possibly being TRBD1 (5 bases). There are 19 residues in the CDR3. V lost 2 bases and J lost 8, with 25 bases in between. Germline V gene data show CDR1 as MNHNY and CDR2 as SVGAGI (reference sequence). CDR3 sequence reads: CASSYGAGLVMTGDSPLHF. CDR3 nucleotide sequence: TGTGCCAGCAGTTACGGGGCAGGGCTGGTCATGACCGGGGATTCACCCCTCCACTTT.

This clonotype was found a few times. This sequence joins TRBV29-1 and TRBJ2-7; D is undetermined. CDR3 length: 13 amino acids. Germline CDR1 SQVTM, CDR2 ANQGSEA. Trimming removed 3 bases from V and 6 bases from J, with 15 bases in between. The CDR3 sequence is CSVELVVGSEQYF. CDR3 in DNA: TGCAGCGTTGAGTTGGTCGTTGGCAGCGAGCAGTACTTC.

The rearrangement joins TRBV11-1 to TRBJ2-5, with unresolved D. V was trimmed by 0 bases and J by 11 bases, leaving 16 bases between them. The germline gives CDR1 SGHAT, CDR2 FQDESV (reference sequence). The CDR3 is made up of 14 amino acids. The CDR3 region has the DNA TGTGCCAGCAGCTTAGCATCCGCTATCAATGAGCAGTACTTC. Amino acids: CASSLASAINEQYF.

In its sample, this clonotype was seen a few times. This sequence joins TRBV18 and TRBJ2-7; D not resolved. Looked up from germline, CDR1 is KGHSH and CDR2 is LQKENI. The CDR3 is made up of 14 amino acids. V was trimmed by 6 bases and J by 3 bases, leaving 15 bases between them. The chain's CDR3 is CASSLKHADYEQYF. CDR3 DNA sequence: TGTGCCAGCTCCCTTAAACACGCGGACTACGAGCAGTACTTC.

The sample holds a few counts of this clonotype. The rearrangement links TRBV11-2 to TRBJ1-6; 7 bases are a match to TRBD1. This CDR3 spans 13 amino acids. Germline lookup yields CDR1 SGHAT and CDR2 FQNNGV. Trimming cost V 6 bases and J 9 bases; bases outside gene matches: 5. The DNA for the CDR3 is TGTGCCAGCAGTGACAGGGAGATTTCACCCCTCCACTTT. This codes for CASSDREISPLHF.